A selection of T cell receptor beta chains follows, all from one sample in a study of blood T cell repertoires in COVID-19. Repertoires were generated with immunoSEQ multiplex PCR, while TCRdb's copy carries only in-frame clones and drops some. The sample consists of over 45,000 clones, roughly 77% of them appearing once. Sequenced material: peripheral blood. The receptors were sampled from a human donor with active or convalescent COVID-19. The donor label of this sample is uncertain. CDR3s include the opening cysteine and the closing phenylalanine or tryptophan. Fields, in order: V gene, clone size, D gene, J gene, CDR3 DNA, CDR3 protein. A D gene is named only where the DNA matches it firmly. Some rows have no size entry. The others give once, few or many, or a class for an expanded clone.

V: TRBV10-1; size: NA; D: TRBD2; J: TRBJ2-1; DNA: TGCGCCAGCAGCGGGACTAGGACTGGCTTAGCCTACAATGAGCAGTTCTTC; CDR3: CASSGTRTGLAYNEQFF
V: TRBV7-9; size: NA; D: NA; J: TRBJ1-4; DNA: TGTGCCAGCAGCTTGGCAGGGGCTAATGAAAAACTGTTTTTT; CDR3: CASSLAGANEKLFF
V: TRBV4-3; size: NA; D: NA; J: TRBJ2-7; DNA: TGCGCCAGCAGCCAAGGAGCCGGGAGACGCGAGCAGTACTTC; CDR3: CASSQGAGRREQYF
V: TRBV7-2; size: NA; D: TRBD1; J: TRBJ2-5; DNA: TGTGCCAGCAGCTCAGGACAGGGGCCACAAGAGACCCAGTACTTC; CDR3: CASSSGQGPQETQYF
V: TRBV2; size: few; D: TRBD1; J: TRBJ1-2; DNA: TGTGCCAGCAGTGAAGGGAGGGACAGGGCTGGCTACACCTTC; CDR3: CASSEGRDRAGYTF
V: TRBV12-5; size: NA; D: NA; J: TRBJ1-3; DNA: TGTGCTAGTGGCCCGGGAGGTCAGCGAAACACCATATATTTT; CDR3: CASGPGGQRNTIYF
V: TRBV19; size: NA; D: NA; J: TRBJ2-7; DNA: TGTGCCACGGGGGGCCGGGGGGACCCCACCTACGAGCAGTACTTC; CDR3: CATGGRGDPTYEQYF
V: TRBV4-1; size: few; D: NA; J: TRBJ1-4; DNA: TGCGCCAGCAGCCAGCCGAGGTTGGTACGTGGGTCTGAAAAACTGTTTTTT; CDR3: CASSQPRLVRGSEKLFF
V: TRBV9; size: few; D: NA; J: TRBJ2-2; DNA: TGTGCCAGCAGCGTAGGTCCTACTCGTGGCACCGGGGAGCTGTTTTTT; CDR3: CASSVGPTRGTGELFF
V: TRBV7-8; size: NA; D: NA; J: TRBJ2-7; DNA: TGTGCCAGCAGCTTAGAAGGACATTCCTACGAGCAGTACTTC; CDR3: CASSLEGHSYEQYF
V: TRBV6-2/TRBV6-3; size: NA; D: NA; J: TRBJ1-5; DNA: TGTGCCAGCAGTTACGTACAGGGCAATCAGCCCCAGCATTTT; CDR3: CASSYVQGNQPQHF
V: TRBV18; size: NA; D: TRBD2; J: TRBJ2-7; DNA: TGTGCCAGCTCCGGGACTAGCGGGAGTATTAGTAGCGAGCAGTACTTC; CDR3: CASSGTSGSISSEQYF
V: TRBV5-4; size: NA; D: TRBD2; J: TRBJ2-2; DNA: TGTGCCAGCAGCTTGGTTGCGGGAGTCTCTACCGGGGAGCTGTTTTTT; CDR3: CASSLVAGVSTGELFF
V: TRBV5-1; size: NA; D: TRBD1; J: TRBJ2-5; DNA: TGCGCCAGCAGCACAGGGGGGTCGGAGACCCAGTACTTC; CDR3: CASSTGGSETQYF
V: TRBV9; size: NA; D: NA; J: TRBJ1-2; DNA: TGTGCCAGCAGCGCGAGACCCCAGGGTGGCTACACCTTC; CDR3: CASSARPQGGYTF
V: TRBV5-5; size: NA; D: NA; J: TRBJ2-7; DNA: TGTGCCAGCAGCTTGGACCCCGGAGTATACTACGAGCAGTACTTC; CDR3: CASSLDPGVYYEQYF
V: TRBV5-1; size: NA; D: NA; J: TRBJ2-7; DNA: TGCGCCAGCAGCTTCAGGGGCGAGCAGTACTTC; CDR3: CASSFRGEQYF
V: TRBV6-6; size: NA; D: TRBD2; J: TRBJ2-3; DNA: TGTGCCAGCAGCTTAGCGGGGGACGATACGCAGTATTTT; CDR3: CASSLAGDDTQYF
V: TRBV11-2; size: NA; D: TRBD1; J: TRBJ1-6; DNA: TGTGCCAGCAGCTCACAGACAGGGGCAGGAAATTCACCCCTCCACTTT; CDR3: CASSSQTGAGNSPLHF
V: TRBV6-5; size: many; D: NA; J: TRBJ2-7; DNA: TGTGCCAGTTGCGGGGAGGACCCGCTGTACGAGCAGTACTTC; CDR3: CASCGEDPLYEQYF